Sequencing of this TCR beta chain was carried out in a study of cytomegalovirus exposure and HLA in healthy donors. Findings and caveats of the study: A few CMV-associated chains proved CMV antigen-specific in vitro. According to reports, the classifier identified cytomegalovirus status with high specificity and sensitivity. The study listed 164 cytomegalovirus-associated TCR beta chains.

Sequencing used immunoSEQ multiplex PCR; TCRdb keeps in-frame clones, though not all of them. The sample contains approximately 39,000 clones, 85% to 95% of which appear only once. With respect to this clone: As yet, its antigen is unknown.

The sequencing sample was made of PBMCs. This receptor was identified in a man between 18 and 35 years old in good health and CMV-seronegative.

Here the CDR3 DNA reads TGTGCCAGCATGATGGGAGACACCATATATTTT. Translation: CASMMGDTIYF. V usage is TRBV5-4 and J usage is TRBJ1-3; D call uncertain. Per the germline V gene, CDR1 is SGHNT and CDR2 is YYREEE (reference sequence). This CDR3 has 11 residues. The V and J ends lost 6 bases and 8 bases respectively, with 9 bases between them.